The present entry profiles one TCR beta chain with its context. This entry belongs to a study of T cell changes during pregnancy in multiple sclerosis. Method: immunoSEQ multiplex PCR; TCRdb's copy keeps in-frame clones and lacks some. Of some 38,000 clones in the sample, 91% were seen once. Per the germline V gene, CDR1 is ENHRY and CDR2 is SYGVKD. The CDR3 extends over 14 amino acids. V lost 3 bases and J lost 0; bases outside the gene matches: 2. The sequence derives from a female donor in good health, enrolled as a control in a pregnancy study. Here the sequenced sample was CD4+ T cells from peripheral blood mononuclear cells, taken in the third trimester of pregnancy. The rearrangement uses TRBV10-3 and TRBJ2-7; 7 bases match TRBD2. The CDR3 is CAISEGGSSYEQYF. The CDR3 coding sequence is TGTGCCATCAGTGAAGGCGGGAGCTCCTACGAGCAGTACTTC.